The present TCR beta chain was sequenced within a study of response to subunit inactivated influenza vaccine. Study conclusions and caveats: A suggestion made by the authors is that each seasonal influenza vaccination recruits few new T cells.

J gave up 3 bases and V 2 bases, and 4 bases lay outside the gene matches. The CDR3 runs to 15 residues. The germline V gene encodes CDR1 DFQATT and CDR2 SNEGSKA (reference sequence). This clonotype was found a few times. Its antigen remains unidentified. TCRdb reanalysed the RT-PCR reads using MiXCR and keeps one entry per CDR3 protein. The sample includes 590,000 or so distinct CDR3 sequences, 14% of them seen just once. The sequences come from PBMCs from blood, collected approximately 15 days before vaccination. The gene calls are TRBV20-1 and TRBJ1-3; 10 bases map to TRBD1. This sequence was found in a man aged 45-60 years who received an inactivated influenza vaccine. CDR3 DNA sequence: TGCAGTGCTAGACTCGGACAGGGGGATGGAAACACCATATATTTT. It translates to CSARLGQGDGNTIYF.